What follows are 23 T cell receptor beta chains derived from one specimen sequenced in a study of blood T cell repertoires in COVID-19. The data were produced by immunoSEQ multiplex PCR, yet TCRdb's version contains in-frame clones alone and is incomplete. The table has about 76,000 clones, around 90% seen once. What was sequenced was peripheral blood. Receptor source: a human donor in a cohort sampled during active COVID-19.

The DNA for the CDR3 is TGTGCCAGCAGTGAATTGGGGGCAGGGAACACTGAAGCTTTCTTT. Translation gives CASSELGAGNTEAFF. The V and J genes are TRBV2 and TRBJ1-1; tentatively, D is TRBD1 (6 bases). V lost 2 bases and J lost 1, with 11 bases in between. Germline V gene lookup returns CDR1 SNHLY and CDR2 FYNNEI. The CDR3 consists of 15 residues.

The chain employs TRBV15 and TRBJ1-2, with D hard to call. Germline V lookup: CDR1 LNHNV, CDR2 YYDKDF (reference sequence). This CDR3 has 13 amino acids. The V end was cut by 0 bases, the J end by 0 bases, with 2 bases between. CDR3 bases: TGTGCCACCAGCAGAGACACTAACTATGGCTACACCTTC. Amino acid sequence: CATSRDTNYGYTF.

This clone was seen a handful of times. J is TRBJ1-3 and V is TRBV2; TRBD1 aligns across 11 bases. This CDR3 region has 13 residues. CDR1 SNHLY and CDR2 FYNNEI come from the germline V gene. Trimming took 8 bases from V and 8 from J; bases not matched to a gene: 5. CDR3 protein: CASRGQGADTIYF. The CDR3 DNA follows: TGTGCCAGCCGAGGACAGGGGGCAGACACCATATATTTT. Filled out from reference TRBV2 and TRBJ1-3, the complete variable domain reads EPEVTQTPSHQVTQMGQEVILRCVPISNHLYFYWYRQILGQKVEFLVSFYNNEISEKSEIFDDQFSVERPDGSNFTLKIRSTKLEDSAMYFCASRGQGADTIYFGEGSWLTVV.

This chain connects TRBV5-1 to TRBJ2-3; 10 bases align to TRBD2. CDR1 and CDR2 from the germline V gene are SGHRS and YFSETQ. J gave up 5 bases and V 2 bases, and 8 bases lay outside the gene matches. The CDR3 extends over 16 amino acids. DNA of the CDR3: TGCGCCAGCAGCTTTTACAGCGGGGGGGCAGGAGATACGCAGTATTTT. This sequence encodes CASSFYSGGAGDTQYF.

The V and J genes are TRBV6-5 and TRBJ1-2, with unresolved D. V lost 8 bases to trimming and J lost 2 bases, with 12 bases between them. In germline, CDR1 is MNHEY, CDR2 SVGAGI. This CDR3 has 13 amino acids. As DNA, the CDR3 is TGTGCCAGCCGCCCATGGCAGAACTATGGCTACACCTTC. Translating gives CASRPWQNYGYTF.

The CDR3 sequence: CASSQDHMFYGYTF. The CDR3 nucleotides read TGTGCCAGCAGCCAAGATCACATGTTCTATGGCTACACCTTC. J is TRBJ1-2 and V is TRBV4-2; D is unresolved. Trimming took off 0 bases at V and 4 bases at J, with 9 bases between the two ends. The CDR3 is 14 residues long. CDR1 is LGHNA, CDR2 YNFKEQ, per germline.

This sequence joins TRBV7-2 and TRBJ2-7, with TRBD2 identical over 8 bases. Germline CDR1 is SGHTA and CDR2 is FQGNSA. The CDR3 runs 14 residues. Trimming at V came to 0 bases and at J to 5 bases, leaving 3 bases not matched to a gene. The CDR3 coding sequence is TGTGCCAGCAGCTTAGCTAGCGGGGCACACGAGCAGTACTTC. Protein product: CASSLASGAHEQYF.

Only one count was recorded for this clone. This chain uses TRBV11-2 with TRBJ1-5; no reliable D call. The CDR3 consists of 14 residues. V lost 5 bases and J 6 bases, leaving 14 bases between the germline ends. Germline CDR1 and CDR2: SGHAT and FQNNGV. The CDR3 DNA reads TGTGCCAGCAGCCCCGGCGGCGGGAGTCAGCCCCAGCATTTT. Amino acid sequence: CASSPGGGSQPQHF.

As for this clone: Other DNA sequences from this sample encode an identical CDR3 as well. The chain joins TRBV5-1 to TRBJ2-1, with 8 nucleotides matching TRBD1. This CDR3 has 15 amino acids. Germline V gives CDR1 SGHRS, CDR2 YFSETQ. With V trimmed by 4 bases and J by 2 bases, 5 bases remained unmatched. The CDR3: CASSLDRGPYNEQFF. Written as DNA, the CDR3 is TGCGCCAGCAGCCTAGACAGGGGACCCTACAATGAGCAGTTCTTC.

In DNA form, the CDR3 reads TGTGCCAGCAGTGACTTAGTTAGGGAGACCGGGGAGCTGTTTTTT. This codes for CASSDLVRETGELFF. The chain links TRBV2 to TRBJ2-2; tentatively, D is TRBD2 (5 bases). Germline CDR1 and CDR2: SNHLY and FYNNEI. The CDR3 covers 15 residues. V lost 3 bases to trimming and J lost 5 bases, with 13 bases between them.

This chain links TRBV3-1 (or the pseudogene TRBV3-2) with TRBJ2-5; the match to TRBD1 covers 7 bases. Trimming took 4 bases from V and 2 from J; bases not matched to a gene: 4. The CDR3 extends over 14 amino acids. Looked up from germline, CDR1 is LGHDT and CDR2 is YNNKEL (reference sequence). The CDR3 sequence is CASSPRGQQETQYF. CDR3 DNA: TGTGCCAGCAGCCCTAGGGGACAGCAAGAGACCCAGTACTTC.

The rearrangement uses TRBV18 and TRBJ2-5; TRBD2 agrees at 7 bases. V was clipped by 2 bases and J by 5 bases; unmatched bases: 8. From germline, CDR1 is KGHSH and CDR2 LQKENI. The CDR3 loop spans 15 amino acids. In DNA, the CDR3 is TGTGCCAGCTCACCATGGCAGACCGGGAGGGAGACCCAGTACTTC. Translation: CASSPWQTGRETQYF.

The V and J genes are TRBV7-2 and TRBJ2-1, with D perhaps matching TRBD1 (5 bases). This CDR3 region has 14 residues. Germline CDR1 is SGHTA and CDR2 is FQGNSA. Between the trimmed V and J ends, which lost 1 base and 4 bases, there was a span of 8 bases. The CDR3 sequence is CASSLVQDYNEQFF. The DNA of the CDR3 is TGTGCCAGCAGCTTAGTACAGGATTACAATGAGCAGTTCTTC.

The V call is TRBV19, the J call TRBJ2-7; possible D gene TRBD1, 5 bases. Trimming removed 3 bases from V and 2 bases from J, with 8 bases in between. This CDR3 has 13 amino acids. Germline loops: CDR1 LNHDA, CDR2 SQIVND (reference sequence). The CDR3 bases are TGTGCCAGTAGTATCCAGGGTCCCTACGAGCAGTACTTC. Protein product: CASSIQGPYEQYF.

This clone appeared a single time. The chain links TRBV5-1 to TRBJ1-6; 11 nucleotides agree with TRBD1. Germline V gives CDR1 SGHRS, CDR2 YFSETQ. CDR3 length: 14 amino acids. Trimming took 3 bases from V and 9 from J; bases not matched to a gene: 2. The CDR3 is CASSWDRGSSPLHF. CDR3 in DNA: TGCGCCAGCAGCTGGGACAGGGGGAGTTCACCCCTCCACTTT.

J is TRBJ2-7 and V is TRBV3-1 (or the pseudogene TRBV3-2); 7 bases are shared with TRBD1. The CDR3 sequence is 15 residues long. Looked up from germline, CDR1 is LGHDT and CDR2 is YNNKEL (reference sequence). Trimming cost V 0 bases and J 2 bases; bases outside gene matches: 4. The CDR3 nucleotides are TGTGCCAGCAGCCAAGACTACAGGGGTACCTACGAGCAGTACTTC. Amino acids: CASSQDYRGTYEQYF.

J is TRBJ1-4 and V is TRBV7-3; TRBD1 agrees at 7 bases. Trimming cost V 2 bases and J 8 bases; bases outside gene matches: 2. Germline V CDR1 and CDR2: SGHTA, FQGTGA. The CDR3 runs 13 residues. The CDR3 DNA reads as TGTGCCAGCAGCTTATCAGGGGGGGAAAAACTGTTTTTT. Protein sequence: CASSLSGGEKLFF.

The chain combines TRBV18 with TRBJ1-1; D is perhaps TRBD1 (5 bases). CDR3 length equals 13 residues. Germline V gives CDR1 KGHSH, CDR2 LQKENI. The germline V and J ends were trimmed by 4 bases and 3 bases, with 9 bases remaining between them. In DNA form, the CDR3 reads TGTGCCAGCTCACGGGGGGAGGACACTGAAGCTTTCTTT. Its translation is CASSRGEDTEAFF.

The chain employs TRBV5-8 and TRBJ1-2; D perhaps matches TRBD1 (6 bases). This CDR3 is 14 amino acids long. Looked up from germline, CDR1 is SGHTS and CDR2 is YDEGEE. V lost 2 bases and J lost 2, with 10 bases in between. This chain's CDR3 is CASSFSTGNYGYTF. CDR3 nucleotides: TGTGCCAGCAGCTTCTCGACAGGAAACTATGGCTACACCTTC.

This chain connects TRBV13 to TRBJ1-3, with D hard to call. Germline CDR1 PRHDT, CDR2 FYEKMQ (reference sequence). The CDR3 spans 15 residues. V was shortened by 1 base and J by 0 bases, with 7 bases between the two germline ends. CDR3 sequence reads: CASSLDRSSGNTIYF. The CDR3 DNA is TGTGCCAGCAGCTTAGACCGGAGCTCTGGAAACACCATATATTTT.

As DNA, the CDR3 is TGTGCCAGCAGTTTATCGAACGACAGATCCAATCAGCCCCAGCATTTT. Protein: CASSLSNDRSNQPQHF. The chain carries TRBV27 and TRBJ1-5; D may be TRBD1 (5 bases). Per germline, CDR1 MNHEY and CDR2 SMNVEV (reference sequence). This CDR3 is 16 amino acids long. V dropped 0 bases and J dropped 3 bases, with 12 bases sitting between them.

The rearrangement links TRBV24-1 to TRBJ2-5; D not certain. The length of the CDR3 is 14 residues. The germline V gene encodes CDR1 KGHDR and CDR2 SFDVKD. V dropped 1 base and J dropped 2 bases, with 7 bases sitting between them. The CDR3 reads CATSDLKLQETQYF. In DNA form, the CDR3 reads TGTGCCACCAGTGATTTAAAACTACAAGAGACCCAGTACTTC.

The rearrangement links TRBV5-4 to TRBJ2-5, with 10 nucleotides matching TRBD1. CDR3 length: 15 amino acids. The V segment lost 3 bases and the J segment 3 bases; nucleotides outside the gene matches: 5. Germline CDR1 is SGHNT and CDR2 is YYREEE (reference sequence). In nucleotides, the CDR3 is TGTGCCAGCAGCTCAGGACAGGGGGTAAAAGAGACCCAGTACTTC. Protein product: CASSSGQGVKETQYF.